The 17 T cell receptor beta chains in this list originate from one sample, sequenced in a study of T-cell memory formation after mild COVID-19. TCRdb re-called the 5' RACE reads through MiXCR, storing one row per CDR3 protein. The sample has roughly 510,000 distinct CDR3 sequences, around a sixth seen once. Sequenced material: PBMCs or a T cell subset sorted from them (not recorded which). These receptors were collected from an adult woman who had mild COVID-19 (a few samples of this study predate the infection). Cell type and time point are not known.

V and J are TRBV3-1 and TRBJ2-3; D unresolved. There are 14 residues in the CDR3. V was cut by 5 bases and J by 7 bases, with 16 bases left in between. Germline CDR1 and CDR2: LGHDT and YNNKEL (reference sequence). CDR3 residues: CASSLKGLSNTQYF. Written as DNA, the CDR3 is TGTGCCAGCAGCTTAAAAGGGCTATCAAATACGCAGTATTTT.

V gene TRBV18 combines with J gene TRBJ2-4, with D uncertain. V was trimmed by 6 bases and J by 8 bases, leaving 14 bases between them. CDR1 is KGHSH and CDR2 is LQKENI in the germline V gene. The CDR3 consists of 13 residues. The CDR3 here is CASSLRVTDIQYF. The CDR3 bases are TGTGCCAGCTCCTTAAGGGTAACAGACATTCAGTACTTC.

The chain links TRBV20-1 to TRBJ1-5, with unresolved D. The CDR3 runs to 13 residues. Trimming cost V 0 bases and J 7 bases, with 10 bases left between them. Germline CDR1 and CDR2: DFQATT and SNEGSKA (reference sequence). The CDR3 bases are TGCAGTGCTAGAGAGGGCAGGCCGCAGCCCCAGCATTTT. Translating gives CSAREGRPQPQHF.

This clonotype appeared a few times. CDR3 amino acids: CASSGPWGEQYF. CDR3 coding DNA: TGTGCCAGCAGCGGGCCTTGGGGGGAGCAGTACTTC. The chain joins TRBV11-2 to TRBJ2-7; D is perhaps TRBD1 or TRBD2 (5 bases each). Germline lookup yields CDR1 SGHAT and CDR2 FQNNGV. V was shortened by 5 bases and J by 7 bases, with 12 bases between the two germline ends. There are 12 residues in the CDR3.

The V gene is TRBV11-2, the J gene TRBJ2-1, with 9 bases that match TRBD2. The junction had 13 bases not matched to a gene; V was cut back by 11 bases and J by 5 bases. The CDR3 runs 15 residues. Germline assignment: CDR1 SGHAT and CDR2 FQNNGV. This chain's CDR3 is CASTPGAGGHNEQFF. The CDR3 DNA follows: TGTGCCTCTACCCCAGGGGCGGGAGGGCACAATGAGCAGTTCTTC.

This clonotype was seen a few times. The chain carries TRBV19 and TRBJ2-5; D may be TRBD1 (6 bases). V was pared by 9 bases and J by 5 bases, with 13 bases between. Looked up from germline, CDR1 is LNHDA and CDR2 is SQIVND (reference sequence). The CDR3 loop spans 12 amino acids. For the CDR3, the DNA is TGTGCCAGCGCAGGGGAGACGGAGACCCAGTACTTC. Translation gives CASAGETETQYF.

There are a few counts of this clonotype. The chain employs TRBV6-1 and TRBJ2-7; 8 bases are a match to TRBD1. CDR1 MNHNS and CDR2 SASEGT come from the germline V gene. V was clipped by 4 bases and J by 5 bases; unmatched bases: 13. The CDR3 totals 16 residues. The CDR3 bases are TGTGCCAGCAGTGCCTTGACAGGGGTTACCTATGACGAGCAGTACTTC. Translated, it gives CASSALTGVTYDEQYF.

The chain couples TRBV27 to TRBJ1-6, with D possibly being TRBD1 (6 bases). V was clipped by 7 bases and J by 7 bases, with 17 bases between them. The CDR3 has 15 amino acids. The germline V gene encodes CDR1 MNHEY and CDR2 SMNVEV (reference sequence). CDR3 nucleotide sequence: TGTGCCAGCACCGCCGGGGGGGCCGGAAATTCACCCCTCCACTTT. Its translation is CASTAGGAGNSPLHF.

This chain connects TRBV19 to TRBJ2-7; 12 bases are a match to TRBD2. V was clipped by 6 bases and J by 0 bases; unmatched bases: 6. Per the germline V gene, CDR1 is LNHDA and CDR2 is SQIVND (reference sequence). This CDR3 is built from 16 residues. The CDR3 region is CASSRLAGGSSYEQYF. In DNA form, the CDR3 reads TGTGCCAGTAGCAGGCTAGCGGGAGGGAGCTCCTACGAGCAGTACTTC.

This clonotype has just a few counts. The CDR3 sequence is CATRRQLNTEAFF. The CDR3 nucleotides read TGTGCCACCAGGCGACAGTTGAACACTGAAGCTTTCTTT. The V and J genes are TRBV24-1 and TRBJ1-1, with D perhaps TRBD1 (5 bases). Trimming took off 7 bases at V and 0 bases at J, with 8 bases between the two ends. Germline-derived CDR1 and CDR2 are KGHDR and SFDVKD. This CDR3 is built from 13 residues.

The chain recombines TRBV7-3 with TRBJ2-3; perhaps D is TRBD1 or TRBD2 (6 bases each). Germline CDR1 SGHTA, CDR2 FQGTGA. Deletions cut 0 bases from V and 1 base from J, with 14 bases between. CDR3 length equals 17 residues. The chain's CDR3 is CASSLTFGGPGTDTQYF. CDR3 bases: TGTGCCAGCAGCTTAACCTTCGGGGGCCCTGGCACAGATACGCAGTATTTT.

This chain uses TRBV3-1 with TRBJ2-1; TRBD1 aligns across 8 bases. Germline assignment: CDR1 LGHDT and CDR2 YNNKEL (reference sequence). V trimming: 4 bases; J trimming: 5 bases; junction bases outside the gene matches: 7. This CDR3 has 15 residues. Here the CDR3 DNA reads TGTGCCAGCAGCCTTCAGGGGGCTTTCCACAATGAGCAGTTCTTC. Residues: CASSLQGAFHNEQFF.

The chain recombines TRBV7-9 with TRBJ2-3, with D possibly being TRBD2 (5 bases). CDR3 length: 14 amino acids. Germline CDR1 is SEHNR and CDR2 is FQNEAQ (reference sequence). Trimming left V 1 base short and J 6 bases short, with 11 bases between. In DNA form, the CDR3 reads TGTGCCAGCAGCTTAGTTCTCCCGGGGGATACGCAGTATTTT. This codes for CASSLVLPGDTQYF.

This clonotype was recorded many times. The chain links TRBV9 to TRBJ2-7; weak D call: TRBD1 (5 bases). V was cut by 0 bases and J by 5 bases, with 9 bases left in between. The CDR3 has 13 residues. Germline values: CDR1 SGDLS, CDR2 YYNGEE. CDR3 DNA sequence: TGTGCCAGCAGCGTAGGACAGCACGACGAGCAGTACTTC. Protein: CASSVGQHDEQYF.

This clonotype has only a few counts. The rearrangement links TRBV10-3 to TRBJ2-5; D is ambiguous. V lost 2 bases and J 2 bases, leaving 6 bases between the germline ends. The CDR3 spans 13 residues. The germline V gene encodes CDR1 ENHRY and CDR2 SYGVKD. In DNA, the CDR3 is TGTGCCATCAGTGAGAGCAATCAAGAGACCCAGTACTTC. Translating gives CAISESNQETQYF.

This chain links TRBV29-1 with TRBJ2-1; D perhaps matches TRBD2 (5 bases). V was cut by 0 bases and J by 8 bases, with 20 bases left in between. Germline V gene lookup returns CDR1 SQVTM and CDR2 ANQGSEA. The CDR3 loop spans 16 amino acids. The CDR3 bases are TGCAGCGTTGAAGATGATGACGGGATAGAGAGTTATGAGCAGTTCTTC. Its protein is CSVEDDDGIESYEQFF.

This clonotype was counted a few times. This chain links TRBV29-1 with TRBJ1-2, with 11 bases that match TRBD1. Trimming took 6 bases from V and 8 from J; bases not matched to a gene: 8. Germline V gene sequence: CDR1 SQVTM, CDR2 ANQGSEA. This CDR3 spans 13 amino acids. CDR3 in DNA: TGCAGCGTCGATGGACAGGGGGCAAGCGGCTACACCTTC. Amino acids: CSVDGQGASGYTF.